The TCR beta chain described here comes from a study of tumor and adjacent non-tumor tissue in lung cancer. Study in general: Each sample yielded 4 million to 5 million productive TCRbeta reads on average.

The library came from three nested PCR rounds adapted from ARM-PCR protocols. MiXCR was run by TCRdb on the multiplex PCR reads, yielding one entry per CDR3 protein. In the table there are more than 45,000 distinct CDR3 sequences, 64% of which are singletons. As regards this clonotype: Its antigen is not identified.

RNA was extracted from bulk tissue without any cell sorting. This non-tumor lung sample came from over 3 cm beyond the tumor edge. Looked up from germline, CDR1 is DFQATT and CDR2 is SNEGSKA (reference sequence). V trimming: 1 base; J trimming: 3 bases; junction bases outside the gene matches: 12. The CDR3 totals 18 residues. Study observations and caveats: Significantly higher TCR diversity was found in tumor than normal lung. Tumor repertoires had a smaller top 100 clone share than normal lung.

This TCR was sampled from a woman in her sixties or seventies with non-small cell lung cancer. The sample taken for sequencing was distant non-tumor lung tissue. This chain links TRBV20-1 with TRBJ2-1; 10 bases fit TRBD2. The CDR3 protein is CSARGFLAGVEGYNEQFF. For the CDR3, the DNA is TGCAGTGCTAGAGGTTTCCTAGCGGGAGTTGAAGGCTACAATGAGCAGTTCTTC.